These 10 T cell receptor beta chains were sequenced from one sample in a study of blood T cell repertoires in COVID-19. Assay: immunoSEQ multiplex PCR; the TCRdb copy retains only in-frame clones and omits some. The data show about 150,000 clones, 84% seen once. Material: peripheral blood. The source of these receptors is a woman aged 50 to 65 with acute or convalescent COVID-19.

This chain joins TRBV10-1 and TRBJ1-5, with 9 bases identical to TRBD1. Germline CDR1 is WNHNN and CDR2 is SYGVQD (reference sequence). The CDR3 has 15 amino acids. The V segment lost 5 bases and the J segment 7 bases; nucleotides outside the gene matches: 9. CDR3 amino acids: CASSQQGALGQPQHF. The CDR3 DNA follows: TGCGCCAGCAGTCAACAGGGGGCCCTGGGGCAGCCCCAGCATTTT.

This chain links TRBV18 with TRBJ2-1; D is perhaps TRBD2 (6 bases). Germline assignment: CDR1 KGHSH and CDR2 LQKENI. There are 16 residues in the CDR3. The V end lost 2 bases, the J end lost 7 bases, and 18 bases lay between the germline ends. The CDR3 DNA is TGTGCCAGCTCACCAGCGGCTAGCCCTGGGGGGAATGAGCAGTTCTTC. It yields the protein CASSPAASPGGNEQFF.

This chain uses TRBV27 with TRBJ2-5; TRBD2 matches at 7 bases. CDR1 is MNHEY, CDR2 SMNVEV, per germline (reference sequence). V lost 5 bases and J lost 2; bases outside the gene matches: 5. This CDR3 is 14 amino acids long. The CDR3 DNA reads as TGTGCCAGCAGTCCAGCAGCGGGGCAAGAGACCCAGTACTTC. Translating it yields CASSPAAGQETQYF.

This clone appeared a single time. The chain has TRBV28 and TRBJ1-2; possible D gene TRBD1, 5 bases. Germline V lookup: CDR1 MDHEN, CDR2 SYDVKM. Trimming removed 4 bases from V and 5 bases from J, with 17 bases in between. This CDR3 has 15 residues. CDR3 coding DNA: TGTGCCAGCAGTTCTAACCGCCAGGGAGGATATGGCTACACCTTC. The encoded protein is CASSSNRQGGYGYTF.

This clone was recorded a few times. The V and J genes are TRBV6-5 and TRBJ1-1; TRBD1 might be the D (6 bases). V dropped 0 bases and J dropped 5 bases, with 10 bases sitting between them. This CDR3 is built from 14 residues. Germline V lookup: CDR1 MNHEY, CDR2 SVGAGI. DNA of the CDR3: TGTGCCAGCAGTTACTCAGGACAGACGACTGAAGCTTTCTTT. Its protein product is CASSYSGQTTEAFF.

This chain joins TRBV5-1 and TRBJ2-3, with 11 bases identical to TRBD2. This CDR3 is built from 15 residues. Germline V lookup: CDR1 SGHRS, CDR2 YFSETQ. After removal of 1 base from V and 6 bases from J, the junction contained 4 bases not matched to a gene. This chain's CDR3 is CASSLTSGRSDTQYF. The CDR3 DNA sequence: TGCGCCAGCAGCTTGACTAGCGGGAGATCGGATACGCAGTATTTT.

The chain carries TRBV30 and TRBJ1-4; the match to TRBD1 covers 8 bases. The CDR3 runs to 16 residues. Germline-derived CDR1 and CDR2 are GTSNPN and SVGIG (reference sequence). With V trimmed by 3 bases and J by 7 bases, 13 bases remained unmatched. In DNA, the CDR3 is TGTGCCTGGAGATCCAGGGGGCTAAGTTCTACTGAAAAACTGTTTTTT. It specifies CAWRSRGLSSTEKLFF.

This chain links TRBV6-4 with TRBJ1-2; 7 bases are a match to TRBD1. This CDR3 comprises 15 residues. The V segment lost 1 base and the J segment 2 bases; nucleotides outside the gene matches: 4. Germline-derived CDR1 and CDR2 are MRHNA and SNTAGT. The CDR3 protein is CASSDFPTGNYGYTF. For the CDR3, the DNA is TGTGCCAGCAGTGACTTCCCGACAGGGAACTATGGCTACACCTTC.

The CDR3 DNA reads TGTGCCAGCAGCCCCGGGATGGGCAGGGAGGGTCGTGGCTACACCTTC. This codes for CASSPGMGREGRGYTF. The V gene is TRBV7-6, the J gene TRBJ1-2; weak D call: TRBD1 (5 bases). The germline V gene encodes CDR1 SGHVS and CDR2 FNYEAQ. This CDR3 comprises 16 residues. V dropped 5 bases and J dropped 7 bases, with 23 bases sitting between them.

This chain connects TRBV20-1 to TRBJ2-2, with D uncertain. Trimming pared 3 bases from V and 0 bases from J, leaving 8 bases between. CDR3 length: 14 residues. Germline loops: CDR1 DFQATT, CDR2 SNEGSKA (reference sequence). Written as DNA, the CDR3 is TGCAGTGCTAGTCACTTTTCGAACACCGGGGAGCTGTTTTTT. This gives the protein CSASHFSNTGELFF.